This T cell receptor beta chain was identified in a study of T-cell memory formation after mild COVID-19 (dated by TCRdb to about 2021). Regarding the research as a whole: TCR sequence clusters from the two donors were found to be largely donor specific. T-cell clones expanding and contracting after mild COVID-19 in two donors were tracked by longitudinal TCRalpha and TCRbeta repertoire sequencing. The cohort was made up of two young adult volunteers, one female and one male, who were previously healthy.

TCRdb shows the sequencer as Illumina NovaSeq 6000. TCRalpha and TCRbeta cDNA libraries were constructed by 5'RACE with constant-segment primers, with sample barcodes and unique molecular identifiers being introduced. Trizol reagent was used to extract RNA from every sample. Amplification of the libraries took two PCR steps, and the second step added a second sample barcode plus Illumina TruSeq adapters. The libraries were sequenced on an Illumina NovaSeq using 2 x 150 bp paired-end reads. The original pipeline was this. With migec v1.2.7, reads were demultiplexed and then collapsed into UMI-guided consensus sequences. With mixcr v2.1.11, UMI consensuses were aligned to TRA and TRB V and J templates and assembled into clonotypes. Expanded or contracted clonotypes were those called significant by both edgeR and NoisET, with noise models trained on biological replicates. For edgeR calls, the cutoffs were a false discovery rate-adjusted p below 0.01 and a log2 fold-change threshold of 1. PCA with hierarchical clustering of max-normalized trajectories of the 1000 most abundant clonotypes was used as exploratory dynamics analysis. Each responding clone was given a CD4 or CD8 phenotype based on the CD4+ and CD8+ repertoires, which had been sequenced separately. The public reads were reprocessed in TCRdb via fastp at Q25 and MiXCR, keeping in-frame beta chains. A single entry per CDR3 protein holds the most common genes and DNA from its merged rows. Here the V and J calls rest on TCRdb's processing, not on the authors' analysis. This sample gives tens of thousands of distinct CDR3 sequences in total; about 15% of them show up just once. Clones ranked in the top ten supply around two fifths of the sample.

About this clonotype: Its antigen target is currently unknown. No base quality values were provided; no much bigger clone lies one nucleotide off.

Ficoll-Paque density gradient centrifugation was used to isolate PBMCs. Trimmed from V: 1 base; trimmed from J: 5 bases; junction bases lacking a gene match: 1. Reading from cysteine to phenylalanine, the CDR3 counts 16 amino acids. Kept here is only the CDR3 DNA, which spans 48 bases and is read in frame from base 1. The germline V gene sets CDR1 to LGHNA and CDR2 to YNFKEQ. Summary of the overall study and its limitations: Only a couple of mild cases were covered in the study, and larger cohorts including severe cases with pre-infection samples were considered necessary. Some responding clones were detected in pre-infection memory, which suggested that pre-existing cross-reactive memory T cells had joined the SARS-CoV-2 response. Clones contracting from day 15 to 85 had balanced CD4/CD8 phenotypes, while a second wave expanding from day 15 to 37 was biased towards CD4+. Contracting CD4+ clones were located mainly in the CM and EM memory subsets, whereas CD8+ clones were found to be enriched in EMRA. SARS-CoV-2 specificity was not confirmed for the second-wave clones peaking on day 37.

The sequence links TRBV4-2 to TRBJ2-1, with 14 middle bases fitting TRBD2. The source of this sequence is a man between 18 and 29 years old who had mild COVID-19 (a few samples of this study predate the infection). The sample titles of this study are shuffled in the database, so cell type and time point are left out; the donor was told from shared clones. The sample comprised PBMCs or a T cell subset sorted from them (not recorded which). The DNA reads TGTGCCAGCAGCCAAGTGGGACTAGCGGGGGACAATGAGCAGTTCTTC. This translates into CASSQVGLAGDNEQFF.